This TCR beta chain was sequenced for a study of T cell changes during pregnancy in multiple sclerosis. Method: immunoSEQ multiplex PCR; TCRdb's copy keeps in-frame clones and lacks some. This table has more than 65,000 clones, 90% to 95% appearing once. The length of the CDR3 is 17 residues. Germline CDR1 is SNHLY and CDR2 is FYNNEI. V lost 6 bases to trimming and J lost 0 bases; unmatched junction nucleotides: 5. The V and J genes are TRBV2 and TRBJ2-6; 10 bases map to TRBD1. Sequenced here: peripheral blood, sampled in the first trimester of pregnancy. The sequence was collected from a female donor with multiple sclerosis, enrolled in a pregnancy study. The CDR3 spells CASRRGQGLSGANVLTF. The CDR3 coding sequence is TGTGCCAGCAGGAGGGGACAGGGGCTCTCTGGGGCCAACGTCCTGACTTTC.